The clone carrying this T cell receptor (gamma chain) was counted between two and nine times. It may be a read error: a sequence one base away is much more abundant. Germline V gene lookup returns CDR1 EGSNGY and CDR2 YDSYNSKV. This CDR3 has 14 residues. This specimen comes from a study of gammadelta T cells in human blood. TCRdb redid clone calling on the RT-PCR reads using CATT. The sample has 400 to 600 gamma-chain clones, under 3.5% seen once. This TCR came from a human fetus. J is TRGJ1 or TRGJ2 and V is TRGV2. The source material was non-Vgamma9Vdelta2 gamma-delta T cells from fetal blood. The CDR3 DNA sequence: TGTGCCACCTGGGACGGGCGGAATTATTATAAGGAACTCTTT. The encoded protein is CATWDGRNYYKELF.